This T cell receptor beta chain was recovered during a study of blood T cell repertoires in COVID-19. The overall study: Sites in the United States, Italy and Spain provided acute and convalescent COVID-19 samples. Sources were T cells, B-cell-depleted T cells, or PBMCs; the material itself was cDNA or gDNA.

In the original processing: Estimates of nucleated cell counts were drawn from the amplification of reference gene primers. Sequencing used immunoSEQ multiplex PCR; TCRdb keeps in-frame clones, though not all of them. For V, J and clone size, that table is used; D and trimming come from the DNA. The repertoire includes about 190,000 clones, 65% to 80% of them detected once, and around 12% sits in the top ten. The CDR3 extends over 14 amino acids. Trimming stripped 4 bases from V and 0 bases from J, with 7 bases between. The germline gives CDR1 MNHNY, CDR2 SVGAGI (reference sequence). The rearrangement joins TRBV6-6 to TRBJ2-1, with D possibly matching TRBD2 (5 bases). This clonotype originated in a woman in her forties or fifties with acute or convalescent COVID-19. The sequencing input was peripheral blood. The CDR3 loop reads CASSWESSYNEQFF. The DNA of the CDR3 is TGTGCCAGCAGTTGGGAGAGCTCCTACAATGAGCAGTTCTTC.